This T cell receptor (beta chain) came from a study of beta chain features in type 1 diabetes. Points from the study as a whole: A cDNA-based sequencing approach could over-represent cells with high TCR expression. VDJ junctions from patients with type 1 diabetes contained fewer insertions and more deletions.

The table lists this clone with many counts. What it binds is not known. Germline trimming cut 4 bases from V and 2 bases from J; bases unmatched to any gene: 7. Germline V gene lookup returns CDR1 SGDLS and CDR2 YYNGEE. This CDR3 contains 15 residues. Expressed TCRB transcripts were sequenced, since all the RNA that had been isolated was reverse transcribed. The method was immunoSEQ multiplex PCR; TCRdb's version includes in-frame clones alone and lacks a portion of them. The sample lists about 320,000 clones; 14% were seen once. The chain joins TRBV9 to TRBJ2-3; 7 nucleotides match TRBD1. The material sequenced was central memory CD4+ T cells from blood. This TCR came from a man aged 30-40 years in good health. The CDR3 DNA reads TGTGCCAGCAGCTTCGGGACAGCTTACACAGATACGCAGTATTTT. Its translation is CASSFGTAYTDTQYF.